Included here is one T cell receptor (beta chain) sequence, with context. The data derive from a study of T cells in Graves' hyperthyroidism and ophthalmopathy. What was amplified from RNA transcripts were TCR beta CDR3 regions. Researchers ran a first-round RT-PCR on the TCR CDR3 using the HTBI primer set. A single record per CDR3 protein comes from TCRdb applying MiXCR to the multiplex PCR reads. The sample records about 720,000 distinct CDR3 sequences, roughly a sixth being singletons. The CDR3 runs to 14 residues. V lost 3 bases and J 0 bases, leaving 9 bases between the germline ends. The germline V gene encodes CDR1 SGDLS and CDR2 YYNGEE.

The rearrangement links TRBV9 to TRBJ1-1; D unclear. Sequencing was performed on blood. This receptor was taken from a woman aged 45-65 years with Graves' hyperthyroidism that later progressed to Graves' ophthalmopathy. CDR3 region: CASSEGDVNTEAFF. The CDR3 DNA follows: TGTGCCAGCAGCGAGGGAGATGTGAACACTGAAGCTTTCTTT.